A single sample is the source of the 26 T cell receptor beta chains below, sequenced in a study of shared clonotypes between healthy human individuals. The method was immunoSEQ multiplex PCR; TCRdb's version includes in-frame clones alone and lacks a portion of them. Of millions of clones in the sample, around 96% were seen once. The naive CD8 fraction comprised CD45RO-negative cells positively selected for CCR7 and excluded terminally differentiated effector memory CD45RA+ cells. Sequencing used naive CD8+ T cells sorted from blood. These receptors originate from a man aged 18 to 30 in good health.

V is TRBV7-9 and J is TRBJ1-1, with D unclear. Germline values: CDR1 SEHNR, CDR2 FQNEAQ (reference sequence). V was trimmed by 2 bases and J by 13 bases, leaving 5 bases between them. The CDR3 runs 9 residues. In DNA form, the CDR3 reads TGTGCCAGCAGCTTAAGCAGTTTCTTT. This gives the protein CASSLSSFF.

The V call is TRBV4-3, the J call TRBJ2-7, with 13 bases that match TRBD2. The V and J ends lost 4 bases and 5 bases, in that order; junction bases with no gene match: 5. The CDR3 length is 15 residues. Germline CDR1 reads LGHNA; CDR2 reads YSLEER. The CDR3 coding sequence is TGCGCCAGCAGCCTAGGACTAGCGGGAGACAACGAGCAGTACTTC. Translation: CASSLGLAGDNEQYF.

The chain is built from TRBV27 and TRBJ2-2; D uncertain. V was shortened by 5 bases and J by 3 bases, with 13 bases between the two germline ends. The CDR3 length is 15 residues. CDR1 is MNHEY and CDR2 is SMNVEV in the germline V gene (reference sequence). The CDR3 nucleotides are TGTGCCAGCAGTCCCAGAGACTCCTACACCGGGGAGCTGTTTTTT. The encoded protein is CASSPRDSYTGELFF.

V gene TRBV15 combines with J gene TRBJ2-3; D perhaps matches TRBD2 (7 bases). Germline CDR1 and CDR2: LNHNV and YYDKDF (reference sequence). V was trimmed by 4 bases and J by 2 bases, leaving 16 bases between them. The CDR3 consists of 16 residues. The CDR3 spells CATSNPGGRVTDTQYF. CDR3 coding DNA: TGTGCCACCAGCAACCCCGGGGGGCGGGTCACAGATACGCAGTATTTT.

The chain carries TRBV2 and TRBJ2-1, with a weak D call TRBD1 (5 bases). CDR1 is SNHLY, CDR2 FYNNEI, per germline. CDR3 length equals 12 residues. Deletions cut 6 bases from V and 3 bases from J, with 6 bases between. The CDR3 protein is CASRTDYNEQFF. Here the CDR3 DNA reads TGTGCCAGCAGGACAGACTACAATGAGCAGTTCTTC.

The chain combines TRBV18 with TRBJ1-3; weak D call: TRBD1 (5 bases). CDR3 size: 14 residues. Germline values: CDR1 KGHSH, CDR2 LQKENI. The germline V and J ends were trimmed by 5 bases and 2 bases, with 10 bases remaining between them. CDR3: CASSDDSAGNTIYF. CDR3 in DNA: TGTGCCAGCTCAGATGACAGTGCTGGAAACACCATATATTTT.

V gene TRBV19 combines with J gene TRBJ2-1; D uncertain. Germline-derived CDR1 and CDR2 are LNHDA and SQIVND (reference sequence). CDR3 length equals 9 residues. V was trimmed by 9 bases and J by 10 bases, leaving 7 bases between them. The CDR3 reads CASGFEQFF. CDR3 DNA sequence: TGTGCCAGCGGCTTCGAGCAGTTCTTC.

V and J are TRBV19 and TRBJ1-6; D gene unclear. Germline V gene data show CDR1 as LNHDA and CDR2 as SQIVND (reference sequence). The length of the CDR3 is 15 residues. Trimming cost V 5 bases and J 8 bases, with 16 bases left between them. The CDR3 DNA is TGTGCCAGTAGTGGACGGTTAGGATCCGATTCACCCCTCCACTTT. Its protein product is CASSGRLGSDSPLHF.

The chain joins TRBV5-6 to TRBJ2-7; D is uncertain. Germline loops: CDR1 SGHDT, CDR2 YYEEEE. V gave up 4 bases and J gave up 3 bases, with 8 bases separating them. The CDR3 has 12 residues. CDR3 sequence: CASSRTNYEQYF. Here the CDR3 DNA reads TGTGCCAGCAGCAGGACGAACTACGAGCAGTACTTC.

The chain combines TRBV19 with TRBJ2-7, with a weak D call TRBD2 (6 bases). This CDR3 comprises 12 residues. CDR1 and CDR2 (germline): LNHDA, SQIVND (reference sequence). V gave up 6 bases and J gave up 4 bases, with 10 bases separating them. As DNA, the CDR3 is TGTGCCAGTAGCCCGCGGGGATACGAGCAGTACTTC. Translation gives CASSPRGYEQYF.

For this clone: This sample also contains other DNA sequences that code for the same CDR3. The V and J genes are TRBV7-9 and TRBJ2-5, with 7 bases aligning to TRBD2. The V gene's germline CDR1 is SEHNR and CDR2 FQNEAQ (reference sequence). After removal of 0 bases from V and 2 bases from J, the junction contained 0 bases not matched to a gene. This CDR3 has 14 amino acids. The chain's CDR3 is CASSLAGGQETQYF. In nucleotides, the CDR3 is TGTGCCAGCAGCTTAGCGGGAGGGCAAGAGACCCAGTACTTC. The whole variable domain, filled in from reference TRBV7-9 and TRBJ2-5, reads DTGVSQNPRHKITKRGQNVTFRCDPISEHNRLYWYRQTLGQGPEFLTYFQNEAQLEKSRLLSDRFSAERPKGSFSTLEIQRTEQGDSAMYLCASSLAGGQETQYFGPGTRLLVL.

The chain's CDR3 is CASSLRGQLRSPLHF. The CDR3, as DNA: TGTGCCAGCAGTTTGAGGGGGCAGCTCCGATCACCCCTCCACTTT. The rearrangement uses TRBV28 and TRBJ1-6, with 7 positions matching TRBD1. Trimming at V came to 3 bases and at J to 10 bases, leaving 9 bases not matched to a gene. The CDR3 has 15 residues. Germline V gene data show CDR1 as MDHEN and CDR2 as SYDVKM.

The CDR3 nucleotides read TGTGCCAGCAGTTTAAACACAGATAGCAATCAGCCCCAGCATTTT. Encoded protein: CASSLNTDSNQPQHF. V and J are TRBV28 and TRBJ1-5; unclear D gene. V was shortened by 2 bases and J by 0 bases, with 8 bases between the two germline ends. In germline, CDR1 is MDHEN, CDR2 SYDVKM. The CDR3 contains 15 residues.

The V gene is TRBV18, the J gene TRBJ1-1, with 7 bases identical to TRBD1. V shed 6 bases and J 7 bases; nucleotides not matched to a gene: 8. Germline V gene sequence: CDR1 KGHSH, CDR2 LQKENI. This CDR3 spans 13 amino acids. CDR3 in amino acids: CASSSTGVHEAFF. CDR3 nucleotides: TGTGCCAGCTCGTCTACAGGGGTCCATGAAGCTTTCTTT.

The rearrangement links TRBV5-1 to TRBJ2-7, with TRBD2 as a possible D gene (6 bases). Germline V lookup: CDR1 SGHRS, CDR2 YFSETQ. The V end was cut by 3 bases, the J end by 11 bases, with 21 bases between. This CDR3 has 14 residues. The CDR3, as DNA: TGCGCCAGCAGCTCGGACGCAGGAAATCGGAGGGAGTACTTC. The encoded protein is CASSSDAGNRREYF.

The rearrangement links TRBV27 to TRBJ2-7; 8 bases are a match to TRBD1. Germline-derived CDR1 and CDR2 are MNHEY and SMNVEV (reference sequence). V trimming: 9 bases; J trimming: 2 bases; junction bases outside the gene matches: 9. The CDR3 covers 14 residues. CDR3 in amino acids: CASSEDRVAYEQYF. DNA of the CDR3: TGTGCCAGTTCCGAGGACAGGGTTGCCTACGAGCAGTACTTC.

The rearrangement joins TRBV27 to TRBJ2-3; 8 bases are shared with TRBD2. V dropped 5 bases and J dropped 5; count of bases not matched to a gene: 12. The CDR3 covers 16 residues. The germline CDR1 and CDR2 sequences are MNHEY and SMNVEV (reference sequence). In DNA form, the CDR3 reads TGTGCCAGCAGTATTCATGGAGCGGGAGAGCTAGATACGCAGTATTTT. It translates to CASSIHGAGELDTQYF.

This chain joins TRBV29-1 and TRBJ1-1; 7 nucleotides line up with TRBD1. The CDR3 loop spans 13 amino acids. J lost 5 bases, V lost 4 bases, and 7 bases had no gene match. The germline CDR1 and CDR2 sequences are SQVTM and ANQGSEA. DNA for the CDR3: TGCAGCGTTGTAGGGGGCGCGGTAACTGAAGCTTTCTTT. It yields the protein CSVVGGAVTEAFF.

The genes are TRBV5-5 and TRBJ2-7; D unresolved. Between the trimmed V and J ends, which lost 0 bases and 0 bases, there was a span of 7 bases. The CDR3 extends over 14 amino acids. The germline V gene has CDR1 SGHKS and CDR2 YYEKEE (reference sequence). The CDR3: CASSLGPNSYEQYF. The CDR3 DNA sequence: TGTGCCAGCAGCTTGGGTCCGAACTCCTACGAGCAGTACTTC.

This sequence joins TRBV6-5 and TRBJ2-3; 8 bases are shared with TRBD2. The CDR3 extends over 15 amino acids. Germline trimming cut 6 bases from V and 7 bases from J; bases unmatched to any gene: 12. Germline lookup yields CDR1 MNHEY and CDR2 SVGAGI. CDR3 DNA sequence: TGTGCCAGCAGCCTGGGGCGGGGGGCGATCCATACGCAGTATTTT. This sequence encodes CASSLGRGAIHTQYF.

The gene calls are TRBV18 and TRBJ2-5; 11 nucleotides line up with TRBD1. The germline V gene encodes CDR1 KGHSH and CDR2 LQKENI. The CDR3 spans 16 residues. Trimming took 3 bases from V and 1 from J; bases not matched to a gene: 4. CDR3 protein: CASSPWDRGFQETQYF. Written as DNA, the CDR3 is TGTGCCAGCTCACCGTGGGACAGGGGGTTCCAAGAGACCCAGTACTTC.

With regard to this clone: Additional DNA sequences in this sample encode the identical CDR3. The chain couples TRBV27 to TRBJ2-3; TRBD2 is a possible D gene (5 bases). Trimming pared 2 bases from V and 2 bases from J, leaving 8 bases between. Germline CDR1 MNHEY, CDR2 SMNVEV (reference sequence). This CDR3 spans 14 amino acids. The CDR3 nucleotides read TGTGCCAGCAGTTTACGGGGATTCACAGATACGCAGTATTTT. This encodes CASSLRGFTDTQYF.

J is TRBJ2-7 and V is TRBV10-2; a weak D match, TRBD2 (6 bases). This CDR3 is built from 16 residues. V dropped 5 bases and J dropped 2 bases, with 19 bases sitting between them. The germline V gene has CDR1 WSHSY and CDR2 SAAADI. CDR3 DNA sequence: TGCGCCAGCAGTCATGCGGGGAGCGTGGCTACCTACGAGCAGTACTTC. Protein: CASSHAGSVATYEQYF.

The CDR3 loop reads CASSQGSSLYEQYF. The CDR3 DNA reads TGCGCCAGCAGCCAAGGCAGTAGCCTCTACGAGCAGTACTTC. The chain carries TRBV4-3 and TRBJ2-7; no clear D. CDR1 LGHNA and CDR2 YSLEER come from the germline V gene. This CDR3 spans 14 amino acids. V lost 1 base and J 3 bases, leaving 10 bases between the germline ends.

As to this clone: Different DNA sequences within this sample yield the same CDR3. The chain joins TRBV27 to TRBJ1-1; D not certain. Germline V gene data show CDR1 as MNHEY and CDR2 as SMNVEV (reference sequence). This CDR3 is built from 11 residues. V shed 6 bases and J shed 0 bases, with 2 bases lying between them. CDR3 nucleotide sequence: TGTGCCAGCAGGCTGAACACTGAAGCTTTCTTT. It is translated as CASRLNTEAFF.

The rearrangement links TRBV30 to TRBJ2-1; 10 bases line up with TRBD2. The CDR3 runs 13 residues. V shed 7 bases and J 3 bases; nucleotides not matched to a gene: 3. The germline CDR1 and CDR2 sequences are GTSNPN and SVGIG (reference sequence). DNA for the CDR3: TGTGCCTTGGGACTAGCGAACTACAATGAGCAGTTCTTC. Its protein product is CALGLANYNEQFF.